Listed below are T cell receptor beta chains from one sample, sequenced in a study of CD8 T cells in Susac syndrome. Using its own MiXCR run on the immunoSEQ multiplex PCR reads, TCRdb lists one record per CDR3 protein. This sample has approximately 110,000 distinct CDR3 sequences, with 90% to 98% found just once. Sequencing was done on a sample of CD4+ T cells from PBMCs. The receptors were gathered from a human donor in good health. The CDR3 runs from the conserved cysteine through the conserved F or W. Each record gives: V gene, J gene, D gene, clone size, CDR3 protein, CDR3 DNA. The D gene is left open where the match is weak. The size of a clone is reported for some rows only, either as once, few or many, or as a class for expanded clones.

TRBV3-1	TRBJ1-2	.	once	CASSQASGGYTF	TGTGCCAGCAGCCAGGCTTCGGGGGGCTACACCTTC
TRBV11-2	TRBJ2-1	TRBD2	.	CASGLAGGYEQFF	TGTGCCAGCGGGCTAGCGGGAGGGTATGAGCAGTTCTTC
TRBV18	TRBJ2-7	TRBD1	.	CASSRQGQRTYEQYF	TGTGCCAGCTCACGACAGGGTCAGAGGACCTACGAGCAGTACTTC
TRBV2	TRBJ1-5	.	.	CASSPETNQPQHF	TGTGCCAGCAGCCCTGAGACCAATCAGCCCCAGCATTTT
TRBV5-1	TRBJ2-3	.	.	CASSFRENTDTQYF	TGCGCCAGCAGCTTCAGGGAGAACACAGATACGCAGTATTTT
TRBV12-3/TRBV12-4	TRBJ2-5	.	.	CASSFVSLAQETQYF	TGTGCCAGCAGTTTTGTTTCGCTAGCGCAAGAGACCCAGTACTTC
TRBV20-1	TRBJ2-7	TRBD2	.	CSASGTSGDHNYEQYF	TGCAGTGCTTCCGGGACTAGCGGGGACCATAACTACGAGCAGTACTTC
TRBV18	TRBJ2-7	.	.	CASSPPSSEEQYF	TGTGCCAGCTCACCACCGAGTTCGGAAGAGCAGTACTTC
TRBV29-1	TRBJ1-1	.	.	CSASTDAGAFF	TGCAGCGCATCGACGGACGCTGGGGCTTTCTTT
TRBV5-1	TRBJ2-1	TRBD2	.	CASSTGTSGSEQFF	TGCGCCAGCAGCACCGGGACTAGCGGGAGTGAGCAGTTCTTC
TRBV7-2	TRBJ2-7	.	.	CASSLDNPQYF	TGTGCCAGCAGCTTAGATAATCCCCAGTACTTC
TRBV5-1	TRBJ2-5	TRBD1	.	CASSLVPRGLETQYF	TGCGCCAGCAGCTTGGTACCCAGGGGGCTAGAGACCCAGTACTTC
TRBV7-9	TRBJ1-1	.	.	CASSTTGSEAFF	TGTGCCAGCAGCACGACAGGTTCCGAAGCTTTCTTT
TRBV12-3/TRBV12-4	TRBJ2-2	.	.	CASSLRQGNTGELFF	TGTGCCAGCAGTTTACGGCAGGGTAACACCGGGGAGCTGTTTTTT
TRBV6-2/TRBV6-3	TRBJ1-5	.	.	CASTPAISNQPQHF	TGTGCCAGCACCCCGGCGATTAGCAATCAGCCCCAGCATTTT
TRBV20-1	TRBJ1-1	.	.	CSARVSEGIEAFF	TGCAGTGCTAGAGTATCGGAAGGGATTGAAGCTTTCTTT
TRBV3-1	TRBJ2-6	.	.	CASSQDASSGANVLTF	TGTGCCAGCAGCCAAGATGCCTCGTCTGGGGCCAACGTCCTGACTTTC
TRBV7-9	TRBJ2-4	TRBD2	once	CASSLGTSGKFNIQYF	TGTGCCAGCAGCTTAGGGACTAGCGGGAAGTTCAACATTCAGTACTTC
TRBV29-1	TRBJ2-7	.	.	CSVRTGYEQYF	TGCAGCGTTAGGACTGGCTACGAGCAGTACTTC
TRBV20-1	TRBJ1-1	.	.	CSRPTPGNTEAFF	TGCAGTCGACCTACGCCCGGGAACACTGAAGCTTTCTTT
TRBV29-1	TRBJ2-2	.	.	CSVGGQYTGELFF	TGCAGCGTTGGAGGACAGTACACCGGGGAGCTGTTTTTT
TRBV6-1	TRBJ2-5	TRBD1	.	CASKGGQGRPWETQYF	TGTGCCAGCAAGGGAGGACAGGGGCGACCTTGGGAGACCCAGTACTTC
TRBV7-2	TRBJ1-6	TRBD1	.	CASRPDREGSPLHF	TGTGCCAGCAGACCCGACAGGGAAGGTTCACCCCTCCACTTT
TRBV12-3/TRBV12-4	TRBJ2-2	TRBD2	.	CASSLGLAGANGELFF	TGTGCCAGCAGCCTAGGACTAGCGGGAGCTAACGGGGAGCTGTTTTTT
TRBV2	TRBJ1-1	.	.	CASSAGIGNTEAFF	TGTGCCAGCAGTGCCGGGATAGGGAACACTGAAGCTTTCTTT
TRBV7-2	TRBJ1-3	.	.	CASRSGQSGNTIYF	TGTGCCAGCAGGAGCGGCCAGTCCGGAAACACCATATATTTT
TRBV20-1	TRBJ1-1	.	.	CSAVASLNTEAFF	TGCAGTGCTGTAGCGTCCCTGAACACTGAAGCTTTCTTT
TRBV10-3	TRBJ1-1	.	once	CAISERVYTEAFF	TGTGCCATCAGTGAAAGGGTGTACACTGAAGCTTTCTTT
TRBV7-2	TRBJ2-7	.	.	CASSLGGQTYEQYF	TGTGCCAGCAGCTTAGGCGGACAGACCTACGAGCAGTACTTC
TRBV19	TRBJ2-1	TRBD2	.	CASSPLPGLAYNEQFF	TGTGCCAGTAGTCCTCTCCCGGGACTAGCCTACAATGAGCAGTTCTTC
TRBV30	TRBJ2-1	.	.	CAWSVGRRAGNEQFF	TGTGCCTGGAGTGTAGGGCGAAGGGCCGGCAATGAGCAGTTCTTC
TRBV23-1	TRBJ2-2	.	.	CASIQSTGELFF	TGCGCCAGCATCCAGAGTACCGGGGAGCTGTTTTTT
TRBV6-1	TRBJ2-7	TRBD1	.	CASSRLPGTGGYEQYF	TGTGCCAGCAGTAGACTTCCCGGGACAGGGGGCTACGAGCAGTACTTC
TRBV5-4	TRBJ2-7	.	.	CASSQSGGSYEQYF	TGTGCCAGCAGCCAATCCGGGGGATCCTACGAGCAGTACTTC
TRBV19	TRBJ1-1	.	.	CASTRAPEAFF	TGTGCCAGTACAAGGGCACCTGAAGCTTTCTTT
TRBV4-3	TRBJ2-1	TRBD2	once	CASSQVTAGGYNEQFF	TGCGCCAGCAGCCAAGTTACCGCGGGAGGATACAATGAGCAGTTCTTC
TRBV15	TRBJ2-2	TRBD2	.	CATAAGRGTGELFF	TGTGCCACCGCAGCGGGGAGGGGCACCGGGGAGCTGTTTTTT
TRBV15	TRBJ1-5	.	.	CATSRERTALNQPQHF	TGTGCCACCAGCAGAGAACGGACAGCCCTTAATCAGCCCCAGCATTTT
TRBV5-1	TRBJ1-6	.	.	CASSLEAAYNSPLHF	TGCGCCAGCAGCTTGGAGGCAGCCTATAATTCACCCCTCCACTTT
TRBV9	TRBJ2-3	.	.	CASSAGLGGTDTQYF	TGTGCCAGCAGCGCCGGCCTGGGGGGCACAGATACGCAGTATTTT